Each of the 3 T cell receptor beta chains below was sequenced from the same sample in a study of metastatic and nonmetastatic thyroid tumors. Thyroid surgery took place with no prior treatment in any patient. MiXCR reprocessed the PCR reads for TCRdb. The sample yields 20,000 or so clones, 36% seen once. The sample consisted of blood. The receptors originated from a male donor with papillary thyroid cancer or a benign thyroid nodule (not recorded which). Some clones in this sample may be carry-over from other donors' samples.

J is TRBJ2-2 and V is TRBV4-3; D gene unclear. V dropped 0 bases and J dropped 6 bases, with 17 bases sitting between them. The CDR3 loop spans 17 amino acids. Germline V gene sequence: CDR1 LGHNA, CDR2 YSLEER. The CDR3 here is CASSQDPEAPVAGELFF. The CDR3 coding sequence is TGCGCCAGCAGCCAAGATCCAGAGGCGCCAGTAGCCGGGGAGCTGTTTTTT.

This sequence joins TRBV28 and TRBJ2-3; 8 bases agree with TRBD2. J was trimmed by 4 bases and V by 6 bases; bases with no gene match: 6. CDR1 MDHEN and CDR2 SYDVKM come from the germline V gene. There are 14 residues in the CDR3. CDR3 region: CASRSGSSSDTQYF. Here the CDR3 DNA reads TGTGCCAGCAGAAGCGGGAGTAGTTCAGATACGCAGTATTTT.

This clone was detected many times. This chain links TRBV12-3 or TRBV12-4 with TRBJ1-6; D is ambiguous. V lost 6 bases, J lost 7 bases, and 10 bases lay in between. The CDR3 is 13 amino acids. The chain's CDR3 is CASSRVRNSPLHF. CDR3 nucleotides: TGTGCCAGCAGCCGGGTTCGGAATTCACCCCTCCACTTT.